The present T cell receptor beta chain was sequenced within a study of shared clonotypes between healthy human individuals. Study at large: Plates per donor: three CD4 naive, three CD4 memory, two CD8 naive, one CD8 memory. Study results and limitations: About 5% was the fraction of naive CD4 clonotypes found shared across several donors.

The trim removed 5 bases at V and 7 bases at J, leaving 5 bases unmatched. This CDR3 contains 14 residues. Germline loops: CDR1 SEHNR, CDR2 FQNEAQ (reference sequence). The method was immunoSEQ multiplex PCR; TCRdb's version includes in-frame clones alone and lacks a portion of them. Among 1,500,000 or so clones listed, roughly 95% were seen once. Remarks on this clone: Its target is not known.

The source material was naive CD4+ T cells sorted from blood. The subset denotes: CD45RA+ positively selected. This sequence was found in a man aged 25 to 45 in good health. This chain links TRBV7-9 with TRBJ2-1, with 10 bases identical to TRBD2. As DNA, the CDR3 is TGTGCCAGCAGCCAGGGACTAGCGTCGAATGAGCAGTTCTTC. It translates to CASSQGLASNEQFF.